This T cell receptor beta chain is drawn from a study of control samples from healthy donors and cancer patients. Germline CDR1 reads SGDLS; CDR2 reads YYNGEE. V lost 1 base to trimming and J lost 1 base, with 10 bases between them. This CDR3 contains 15 residues. Only in-frame clones appear in the TCRdb table, and some are missing; sequencing was by immunoSEQ multiplex PCR. The table includes some 150,000 clones, approximately 94% detected once. The gene calls are TRBV9 and TRBJ2-3, with no clear D. This sequence originates from a man in his 60s with colorectal cancer. The sequencing input was PBMCs. The DNA of the CDR3 is TGTGCCAGCAGCGTATTTTTTACCCGCACAGATACGCAGTATTTT. As protein: CASSVFFTRTDTQYF.